This T cell receptor (beta chain) was found in a study of control samples from healthy donors and cancer patients. CDR3 length: 13 residues. The germline V gene has CDR1 LGHDT and CDR2 YNNKEL (reference sequence). The method was immunoSEQ multiplex PCR; TCRdb's version includes in-frame clones alone and lacks a portion of them. The sample has about 270,000 clones; approximately 80% are singletons. With respect to this clone: The junction departs from the called germline gene at one end, perhaps through a read error.

The sample taken for sequencing was PBMCs. The chain has TRBV3-1 (or the pseudogene TRBV3-2) and TRBJ2-1; 7 bases match TRBD2. The origin of this receptor is a woman aged 55-70 years with lung cancer. CDR3: CASSPGGRDSSVF. CDR3 in DNA: TGTGCCAGCAGCCCCGGAGGGAGGGACTCATCGGTCTTC.